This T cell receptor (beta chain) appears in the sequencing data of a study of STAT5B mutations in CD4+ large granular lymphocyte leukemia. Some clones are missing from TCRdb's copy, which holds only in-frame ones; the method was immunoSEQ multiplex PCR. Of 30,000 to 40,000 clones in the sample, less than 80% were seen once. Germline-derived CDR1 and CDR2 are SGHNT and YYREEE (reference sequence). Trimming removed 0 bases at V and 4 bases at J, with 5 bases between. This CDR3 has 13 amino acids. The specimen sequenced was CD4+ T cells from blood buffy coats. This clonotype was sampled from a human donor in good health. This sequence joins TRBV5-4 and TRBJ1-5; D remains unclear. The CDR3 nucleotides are TGTGCCAGCAGCTTGGACCAGAATCAGCCCCAGCATTTT. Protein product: CASSLDQNQPQHF.